A single sample gave rise to the 3 T cell receptor beta chains below, sequenced in a study of neurological immune-mediated disorders. One entry per CDR3 protein, called by TCRdb with MiXCR from the 5' RACE reads. The table includes under 60,000 distinct CDR3 sequences, about a tenth detected once. Sequencing used PBMCs. Every receptor here comes from a woman aged 40 to 50 with HTLV-1-associated myelopathy (HAM/TSP).

This clonotype showed up many times. The chain is built from TRBV20-1 and TRBJ2-7; 11 bases agree with TRBD2. V lost 4 bases and J lost 6; bases outside the gene matches: 8. The CDR3 loop spans 14 amino acids. Germline CDR1 reads DFQATT; CDR2 reads SNEGSKA (reference sequence). The CDR3 loop is CSAKNAGTSGEQYF. DNA of the CDR3: TGCAGTGCTAAAAACGCCGGGACTAGCGGCGAGCAGTACTTC.

This clonotype was detected many times. This sequence joins TRBV5-6 and TRBJ2-7; TRBD1 aligns across 8 bases. V lost 4 bases to trimming and J lost 2 bases; unmatched junction nucleotides: 8. The length of the CDR3 is 15 residues. Germline CDR1 and CDR2: SGHDT and YYEEEE. CDR3 bases: TGTGCCAGCAGCACGACAGGGGTCCGACCCTACGAGCAGTACTTC. Residues: CASSTTGVRPYEQYF.

In its sample, this clonotype was seen many times. The CDR3 spells CATSRSGGPAYNEQFF. CDR3 DNA sequence: TGTGCCACCAGCAGAAGCGGGGGGCCCGCCTACAATGAGCAGTTCTTC. This chain joins TRBV15 and TRBJ2-1; TRBD2 agrees at 9 bases. Per the germline V gene, CDR1 is LNHNV and CDR2 is YYDKDF (reference sequence). The V and J ends lost 2 bases and 2 bases, in that order; junction bases with no gene match: 4. This CDR3 comprises 16 residues.